The rows below give T cell receptor beta chains drawn from one sample of a study of blood T cell repertoires in COVID-19. The method was immunoSEQ multiplex PCR; TCRdb's version includes in-frame clones alone and lacks a portion of them. The table has 120,000 to 150,000 clones, 75% to 85% seen once. Sequenced material: peripheral blood. The receptor source for this set is a woman aged 45-65 years in a cohort sampled during active or convalescent COVID-19. The CDR3 runs from the conserved cysteine through the conserved F or W. The order of the fields is J gene, V gene, clone size, D gene, CDR3 protein, CDR3 DNA. D genes are given only for firm matches. Where a row states a size, it is once, few, many or the class of an expanded clone; other rows omit it.

>TRBJ1-2|TRBV7-9|NA|NA
CASSLVQNGYTF
TGTGCCAGCAGCTTAGTACAGAATGGCTACACCTTC
>TRBJ2-1|TRBV7-2|NA|NA
CASSGTRGYNEQFF
TGTGCCAGCAGCGGGACAAGGGGATACAATGAGCAGTTCTTC
>TRBJ2-7|TRBV27|NA|TRBD1
CASSEGQAYEQYF
TGTGCCAGCAGTGAGGGACAGGCCTACGAGCAGTACTTC
>TRBJ2-3|TRBV7-2|NA|TRBD2
CASSLSGGDTDTQYF
TGTGCCAGCAGCTTGAGCGGGGGGGACACAGATACGCAGTATTTT
>TRBJ1-2|TRBV2|NA|NA
CASSEGQGITYGYTF
TGTGCCAGCAGTGAAGGGCAGGGGATTACCTATGGCTACACCTTC
>TRBJ2-3|TRBV19|NA|TRBD2
CASSRAGGGTDTQYF
TGTGCCAGTAGTCGCGCGGGGGGGGGCACAGATACGCAGTATTTT
>TRBJ2-7|TRBV5-1|NA|NA
CASSLALQGRGTYEQYF
TGCGCCAGCAGCTTGGCATTACAGGGTAGGGGAACCTACGAGCAGTACTTC
>TRBJ2-4|TRBV6-1|few|TRBD2
CASSEATSGGNIQYF
TGTGCCAGCAGTGAAGCGACTAGCGGGGGGAACATTCAGTACTTC
>TRBJ1-2|TRBV18|NA|TRBD1
CASSSGQRSGYTF
TGTGCCAGCTCATCGGGACAGCGGAGTGGCTACACCTTC
>TRBJ2-3|TRBV24-1|NA|NA
CATSDLGSSVTDTQYF
TGTGCCACCAGTGATTTAGGGTCTAGCGTCACAGATACGCAGTATTTT
>TRBJ2-3|TRBV4-3|NA|NA
CASSQDMGYSSSTDTQYF
TGCGCCAGCAGCCAAGATATGGGCTACTCATCATCCACAGATACGCAGTATTTT
>TRBJ2-7|TRBV4-1|NA|TRBD2
CASSQDGGLAGESYEQYF
TGCGCCAGCAGCCAAGACGGAGGACTAGCGGGGGAATCGTACGAGCAGTACTTC
>TRBJ1-1|TRBV2|NA|NA
CASSRVPLNTEAFF
TGTGCCAGCAGCCGGGTTCCCCTGAACACTGAAGCTTTCTTT
>TRBJ1-2|TRBV5-1|NA|NA
CASSLDGRQSSAYGYTF
TGCGCCAGCAGCTTGGACGGCAGGCAGAGCTCCGCTTATGGCTACACCTTC
>TRBJ1-5|TRBV4-3|NA|NA
CASSQNTGFSNQPQHF
TGCGCCAGCAGCCAAAATACGGGATTTAGCAATCAGCCCCAGCATTTT
>TRBJ2-2|TRBV15|NA|TRBD2
CATSRDLASGGRWNTGELFF
TGTGCCACCAGCAGAGATTTGGCTAGCGGGGGGAGGTGGAACACCGGGGAGCTGTTTTTT
>TRBJ1-2|TRBV6-6|NA|NA
CASRSGANYGYTF
TGTGCCAGCAGATCGGGGGCTAACTATGGCTACACCTTC
>TRBJ2-3|TRBV10-3|NA|NA
CAISGAGADTQYF
TGTGCCATCAGTGGGGCGGGCGCAGATACGCAGTATTTT
>TRBJ2-1|TRBV12-3/TRBV12-4|once|NA
CASGRGNEQFF
TGTGCCAGCGGCAGGGGAAATGAGCAGTTCTTC
>TRBJ2-7|TRBV6-6|NA|TRBD2
CASNWLAGYEQYF
TGTGCCAGCAACTGGCTAGCGGGCTACGAGCAGTACTTC
>TRBJ2-2|TRBV27|NA|TRBD1
CASSLQGAWTGELFF
TGTGCCAGCAGTTTACAGGGGGCTTGGACCGGGGAGCTGTTTTTT
>TRBJ2-1|TRBV6-5|NA|TRBD1
CASSSAGGSYNEQFF
TGTGCCAGCAGTTCGGCAGGGGGCTCCTACAATGAGCAGTTCTTC
>TRBJ2-2|TRBV4-2|NA|TRBD2
CASSQDLSGGAFGELFF
TGTGCCAGCAGCCAAGATTTGAGCGGGGGGGCTTTCGGGGAGCTGTTTTTT
>TRBJ1-1|TRBV7-2|NA|TRBD1
CASSRGTGLNTEAFF
TGTGCCAGCAGTAGAGGGACAGGGCTGAACACTGAAGCTTTCTTT
>TRBJ2-5|TRBV9|few|TRBD2
CASSVEASGGNQETQYF
TGTGCCAGCAGCGTAGAGGCTAGCGGGGGGAATCAAGAGACCCAGTACTTC
>TRBJ2-7|TRBV7-3|NA|NA
CASSLGGRQGEQYF
TGTGCCAGCAGCTTAGGGGGGAGACAGGGCGAGCAGTACTTC
>TRBJ1-5|TRBV27|NA|NA
CASSPRRGGEQPQHF
TGTGCCAGCAGTCCCAGACGGGGGGGCGAACAGCCCCAGCATTTT
>TRBJ1-5|TRBV2|NA|TRBD1
CASRSQGEGNQPQHF
TGTGCCAGCAGATCCCAGGGGGAGGGCAATCAGCCCCAGCATTTT
>TRBJ2-7|TRBV19|NA|TRBD1
CATTPTGGRYEQYF
TGTGCCACCACTCCGACAGGGGGTAGGTACGAGCAGTACTTC
>TRBJ2-7|TRBV27|NA|TRBD1
CASSLSIQGTGYEQYF
TGTGCCAGCAGTTTGTCAATCCAGGGGACAGGCTACGAGCAGTACTTC
>TRBJ2-1|TRBV2|few|TRBD1
CASRTAGGEGNEQFF
TGTGCCAGCCGGACGGCAGGGGGCGAAGGAAATGAGCAGTTCTTC
>TRBJ2-7|TRBV18|NA|TRBD1
CASQDRSYEQYF
TGTGCCAGCCAGGACAGGTCCTACGAGCAGTACTTC
>TRBJ1-2|TRBV5-1|NA|NA
CASSSSPGQKYGYTF
TGCGCCAGCAGCTCTTCCCCAGGACAGAAATATGGCTACACCTTC
>TRBJ2-7|TRBV6-5|once|NA
CASVSGGATYEQYF
TGTGCCAGCGTTTCGGGCGGGGCTACCTACGAGCAGTACTTC
>TRBJ1-3|TRBV6-5|few|TRBD1
CASTEWGTGGNTIYF
TGTGCCAGCACCGAGTGGGGGACAGGGGGAAACACCATATATTTT
>TRBJ2-1|TRBV5-1|NA|NA
CASDPKYSGSYNEQFF
TGCGCCAGCGACCCAAAGTATTCAGGTTCCTACAATGAGCAGTTCTTC
>TRBJ1-1|TRBV7-2|NA|NA
CASSPKVSMNTEAFF
TGTGCCAGCAGCCCGAAAGTGAGTATGAACACTGAAGCTTTCTTT
>TRBJ2-2|TRBV10-3|NA|NA
CAISDPRQLNTGELFF
TGTGCCATCAGTGACCCGCGGCAGCTGAACACCGGGGAGCTGTTTTTT
>TRBJ1-6|TRBV9|NA|NA
CASSPPGTRGNSPLHF
TGTGCCAGCAGCCCTCCCGGGACACGGGGTAATTCACCCCTCCACTTT
>TRBJ1-1|TRBV3-1/TRBV3-2|once|NA
CASSQDPSTEAFF
TGTGCCAGCAGCCAAGATCCCAGCACTGAAGCTTTCTTT
>TRBJ2-1|TRBV20-1|NA|NA
CSARESPGQFF
TGCAGTGCTAGAGAGAGTCCCGGGCAGTTCTTC
>TRBJ1-5|TRBV10-3|NA|TRBD1
CAISEGQGGRQPQHF
TGTGCCATCAGTGAGGGACAGGGAGGAAGACAGCCCCAGCATTTT
>TRBJ2-3|TRBV4-2|NA|TRBD1
CASSYRGSSTDTQYF
TGTGCCAGCAGCTACAGGGGCTCTAGCACAGATACGCAGTATTTT
>TRBJ1-2|TRBV4-1|NA|NA
CASSQDRPASAVSDGYTF
TGCGCCAGCAGCCAAGATCGTCCGGCCTCCGCGGTCTCTGATGGCTACACCTTC
>TRBJ1-4|TRBV2|NA|TRBD1
CASSLGGASNEKLFF
TGTGCCAGCAGTTTAGGGGGCGCGTCTAATGAAAAACTGTTTTTT
>TRBJ1-1|TRBV6-5|NA|TRBD1
CASSSGTGNTEAFF
TGTGCCAGCAGCTCCGGGACAGGGAACACTGAAGCTTTCTTT
>TRBJ1-1|TRBV11-2|few|NA
CASSLRQAGWGTEAFF
TGTGCCAGCAGCCTCAGACAGGCGGGTTGGGGCACTGAAGCTTTCTTT
>TRBJ2-1|TRBV14|NA|NA
CASSQVQLRNEQFF
TGTGCCAGCAGCCAAGTCCAATTGAGGAATGAGCAGTTCTTC
>TRBJ2-2|TRBV4-1|NA|NA
CASSPTLRNTGELFF
TGCGCCAGCAGCCCGACACTCCGGAACACCGGGGAGCTGTTTTTT
>TRBJ2-1|TRBV7-8|NA|NA
CASSLRQGPYNEQFF
TGTGCCAGCAGCTTGCGGCAGGGGCCCTACAATGAGCAGTTCTTC
>TRBJ2-7|TRBV29-1|few|TRBD1
CSVEVGNRGDYEQYF
TGCAGCGTTGAAGTGGGTAACAGGGGGGATTACGAGCAGTACTTC
>TRBJ2-1|TRBV5-1|NA|NA
CASSLGGSNEQFF
TGCGCCAGCAGCTTGGGCGGATCGAATGAGCAGTTCTTC
>TRBJ1-2|TRBV4-3|NA|NA
CASSQLIPGGLYGYTF
TGCGCCAGCAGCCAATTAATTCCGGGGGGCCTATATGGCTACACCTTC
>TRBJ2-7|TRBV14|NA|TRBD1
CASSPFGTAFYEQYF
TGTGCCAGCAGCCCGTTCGGGACAGCCTTCTACGAGCAGTACTTC
>TRBJ1-1|TRBV14|many|TRBD1
CASSQSGQGALGATEAFF
TGTGCCAGCAGCCAATCCGGACAGGGGGCGCTGGGGGCCACTGAAGCTTTCTTT
>TRBJ2-7|TRBV3-1/TRBV3-2|NA|NA
CASSQDWDWGYEQYF
TGTGCCAGCAGCCAAGATTGGGACTGGGGCTACGAGCAGTACTTC
>TRBJ1-2|TRBV15|NA|TRBD1
CATRDSLYGYTF
TGTGCCACAAGGGACAGCCTCTATGGCTACACCTTC
>TRBJ1-1|TRBV11-1|few|NA
CASSQNTEAFF
TGTGCCAGCAGCCAAAACACTGAAGCTTTCTTT
>TRBJ1-5|TRBV10-2|NA|TRBD1
CASSMTGFWSNQPQHF
TGCGCCAGCAGTATGACAGGGTTTTGGAGCAATCAGCCCCAGCATTTT